This TCR beta chain was obtained from a study of tumor and adjacent non-tumor tissue in lung cancer. Study in general: Patients were aged roughly 31 to 76, 10 men and about 5 women, stage I to III. On average, productive TCRbeta reads reached some 4.4 million per sample. General observations from the study: Compared with tumor, normal lung showed significantly lower TCR diversity. Patients with more diverse tumor TCRs had worse survival.

This CDR3 comprises 15 residues. CDR1 MDHEN and CDR2 SYDVKM come from the germline V gene. With regard to this clonotype: The antigen is not known. A much larger clone differs from this one at a single base, so this may be a read error.

TCRbeta libraries were built with three rounds of nested PCR, modified from ARM-PCR. MiXCR, run by TCRdb on the multiplex PCR reads, gives a single entry per CDR3 protein. The sample contains about 80,000 distinct CDR3 sequences, roughly 72% of which appear only once. This sample's RNA came from whole unsorted tissue. The clonotype originates from a woman between 35 and 50 years old with non-small cell lung cancer. The gene calls are TRBV28 and TRBJ2-2; 7 nucleotides match TRBD1. Specimen: lung tumor tissue. The CDR3 sequence: CACSRTTGATGELFF. The CDR3 DNA reads as TGTGCCTGCAGTCGTACAACAGGGGCCACCGGGGAGCTGTTTTTT.